Given below is one TCR beta chain in context. These data come from a study of PD-L1 blockade in urothelial cancer. Study background: Atezolizumab, begun by patients in the mid-2010s, was given at 1,200 mg intravenously every 3 weeks. Investigators checked blood 3 weeks (second dose) and 6 weeks after treatment start.

Per-patient samples, pretreatment and on-treatment, numbered 1 to 8. Synthetic TCR analog templates were spiked into all PCRs individually. Measured with immunoSEQ multiplex PCR; TCRdb has only the in-frame clones, and not every one. The sample shows tens of thousands of clones, about nine tenths of them seen only once. This TCR came from a man in his 70s with urothelial cancer. The sample consisted of PBMCs, taken around atezolizumab (anti-PD-L1) treatment.

The CDR3, as DNA: TGTGCCAGCAGAGGGACTAGCGGGAGAACCGGGGAGCTGTTTTTT. Its translation: CASRGTSGRTGELFF. The gene calls are TRBV2 and TRBJ2-2; 14 bases fit TRBD2. The CDR3 length is 15 residues. The germline V gene encodes CDR1 SNHLY and CDR2 FYNNEI. V shed 6 bases, J shed 5 bases, and the junction held 2 bases outside the gene matches.